Detailed here is one T cell receptor beta chain. Repertoires were generated with immunoSEQ multiplex PCR, while TCRdb's copy carries only in-frame clones and drops some. The table includes a few hundred thousand clones, about 80% detected once. The sample belongs to a study of blood T cell repertoires in COVID-19. In the study overall: PBMCs, B-cell-depleted T cells, or T cells provided the cDNA or gDNA that made up the material.

The clonotype originates from a man aged 30 to 45 who had recovered from COVID-19. Sequencing was done on a sample of peripheral blood.

The CDR3 here is CASRRQGDSTEAFF. In DNA, the CDR3 is TGTGCCAGTAGAAGACAAGGGGATAGCACTGAAGCTTTCTTT. The chain has TRBV19 and TRBJ1-1, with D possibly matching TRBD1 (5 bases). Germline V gives CDR1 LNHDA, CDR2 SQIVND (reference sequence). V was trimmed by 6 bases and J by 4 bases, leaving 15 bases between them. The CDR3 has 14 amino acids.